The clone carrying this T cell receptor (beta chain) came up many times. Its antigen is unknown. The data were obtained in a study of CD8 T cells in ankylosing spondylitis. Study-wide points: The clones that were linked to disease were reported to be significantly enriched in matched synovial fluid samples from ankylosing spondylitis patients. Among TCR beta sequences, a motif of eight or nine highly homologous variants appeared characteristic of ankylosing spondylitis blood.

The CDR3 loop spans 16 amino acids. V was shortened by 6 bases and J by 3 bases, with 17 bases between the two germline ends. Quantitative 5'-RACE with molecular barcodes was used to make the TCR beta libraries. TCRdb passed the 5' RACE reads through MiXCR, listing each CDR3 protein once. The top ten clones hold around 29% of a sample with 150,000 to 200,000 distinct CDR3 sequences, around a tenth of them seen once. This clonotype was sampled from a male donor with ankylosing spondylitis or in good health (not recorded which). The rearrangement joins TRBV12-3 or TRBV12-4 to TRBJ2-2; no clear D. The sequencing sample was made of blood, either unsorted or a sorted T cell fraction (not recorded which). The chain's CDR3 is CASSSPRPGDTGELFF. CDR3 bases: TGTGCCAGCAGCTCTCCCAGGCCTGGGGACACCGGGGAGCTGTTTTTT.